This T cell receptor beta chain was retrieved from a study of blood T cell repertoires in COVID-19. Residents of over 20 US areas, aged roughly 18 to 89 years, made up the participants. Each recovered donor of Cohort 3 presented with two negative PCRs, clearance, or symptom resolution. Authors' data handling: Cell counts per sample came from amplifying reference gene primers. Data came from immunoSEQ multiplex PCR; TCRdb stores just in-frame clones and leaves some out. V and J calls and clone size follow that table, whereas D and trimming were derived from the DNA. This sample has 200,000 to 250,000 clones, with 87% found just once. The CDR3 spans 15 residues. The V segment lost 3 bases and the J segment 13 bases; nucleotides outside the gene matches: 10. Germline-derived CDR1 and CDR2 are LNHDA and SQIVND (reference sequence).

Sequencing input: PBMCs or T cells enriched from blood (not recorded which). This rearrangement joins TRBV19 to TRBJ2-7, with TRBD2 identical over 15 bases. The origin of this receptor is a man in his thirties or forties who had recovered from COVID-19. DNA of the CDR3: TGTGCCAGTAGTATGCAGGGACTAGCGGGAGGTTCACTCTACTTC. As protein: CASSMQGLAGGSLYF.